The 29 T cell receptor beta chains given below trace back to one sample, sequenced in a study of cytomegalovirus exposure and HLA in healthy donors. This PCR relied on a set of 60 Vbeta primers and 13 Jbeta primers. Profiled with immunoSEQ multiplex PCR; TCRdb holds only in-frame clones, not every one. The sample records around 160,000 clones, approximately 88% being singletons. Sequencing input: PBMCs. Receptors were obtained from a woman between 18 and 29 years old in good health and CMV-seronegative.

J is TRBJ1-1 and V is TRBV9; D is unclear. V was cut by 4 bases and J by 11 bases, with 21 bases left in between. CDR3 length: 14 residues. CDR1 is SGDLS, CDR2 YYNGEE, per germline. The CDR3 sequence: CASSLTPEGRAAFF. DNA for the CDR3: TGTGCCAGCAGCCTAACCCCCGAGGGCCGGGCCGCTTTCTTT.

The chain combines TRBV18 with TRBJ2-2; 9 nucleotides match TRBD1. Germline trimming cut 5 bases from V and 4 bases from J; bases unmatched to any gene: 8. The CDR3 extends over 16 amino acids. Germline CDR1 reads KGHSH; CDR2 reads LQKENI. The CDR3 protein is CASSVPGTGSTGELFF. The CDR3 DNA follows: TGTGCCAGCTCAGTCCCGGGGACAGGGAGCACCGGGGAGCTGTTTTTT.

This clone occurred a few times. The rearrangement links TRBV5-4 to TRBJ2-7; perhaps TRBD1 as D (6 bases). This CDR3 has 13 amino acids. From germline, CDR1 is SGHNT and CDR2 YYREEE (reference sequence). Trimming removed 3 bases from V and 5 bases from J, with 12 bases in between. The CDR3: CASSWGYRDEQYF. CDR3 nucleotides: TGTGCCAGCAGCTGGGGCTACAGGGACGAGCAGTACTTC.

The V and J genes are TRBV5-1 and TRBJ2-1; D remains ambiguous. The V end lost 0 bases, the J end lost 3 bases, and 4 bases lay between the germline ends. The CDR3 is 13 residues long. Germline V gene lookup returns CDR1 SGHRS and CDR2 YFSETQ. The CDR3 DNA is TGCGCCAGCAGCTTGGGCAGCTACAATGAGCAGTTCTTC. Amino acid sequence: CASSLGSYNEQFF.

This sequence joins TRBV30 and TRBJ1-1, with a possible D match to TRBD1 (6 bases). Trimming removed 2 bases at V and 1 base at J, with 11 bases between. Germline-derived CDR1 and CDR2 are GTSNPN and SVGIG (reference sequence). CDR3 length: 14 amino acids. CDR3 sequence (DNA): TGTGCCTGGAGTCCGGGACACCCGAACACTGAAGCTTTCTTT. The encoded protein is CAWSPGHPNTEAFF.

Points on this clone: One end of the junction does not line up with germline, which may come from a read error. V is TRBV5-1 and J is TRBJ2-6; the D gene is possibly TRBD2 (6 bases). The CDR3 has 15 residues. The V gene's germline CDR1 is SGHRS and CDR2 YFSETQ. CDR3 sequence: CATAMGDSGANGLTF. In nucleotides, the CDR3 is TGCGCCACCGCCATGGGGGACTCTGGGGCCAACGGCCTGACTTTC.

The gene calls are TRBV29-1 and TRBJ1-6; D not certain. Germline V gene sequence: CDR1 SQVTM, CDR2 ANQGSEA. Trimming removed 5 bases at V and 5 bases at J, with 16 bases between. The CDR3 is made up of 15 amino acids. This CDR3 reads CSVSPGSRDNSPLHF. CDR3 coding DNA: TGCAGCGTTTCCCCGGGGAGCCGGGATAATTCACCCCTCCACTTT. The variable domain in full, with the rest retrieved from reference TRBV29-1 and TRBJ1-6, is SAVISQKPSRDICQRGTSLTIQCQVDSQVTMMFWYRQQPGQSLTLIATANQGSEATYESGFVIDKFPISRPNLTFSTLTVSNMSPEDSSIYLCSVSPGSRDNSPLHFGNGTRLTVT.

V usage is TRBV7-9 and J usage is TRBJ2-7; TRBD1 agrees at 7 bases. Trimming at V came to 5 bases and at J to 0 bases, leaving 10 bases not matched to a gene. Germline-derived CDR1 and CDR2 are SEHNR and FQNEAQ (reference sequence). This CDR3 is built from 16 residues. The CDR3 coding sequence is TGTGCCAGCAGCCCTTTTTCGGGACAGCTCTCCTACGAGCAGTACTTC. Protein: CASSPFSGQLSYEQYF.

This clone was seen a single time. The V gene is TRBV6-5, the J gene TRBJ2-7; D may be TRBD1 (5 bases). Trimming shortened V by 5 bases and J by 6 bases, and 17 bases separated the two germline ends. CDR1 MNHEY and CDR2 SVGAGI come from the germline V gene. CDR3 length: 14 residues. The CDR3 bases are TGTGCCAGCAGTCGGACATTCAGGGAAGGCGAGCAGTACTTC. Protein product: CASSRTFREGEQYF.

The CDR3 region has the DNA TGTGCCACCCATTTTAAGCCGGGACAGGGGAACACCGGGGAGCTGTTTTTT. It codes for CATHFKPGQGNTGELFF. This sequence joins TRBV10-3 and TRBJ2-2; 9 bases fit TRBD1. Germline V gene data show CDR1 as ENHRY and CDR2 as SYGVKD. The J segment lost 1 base and the V segment lost 10 bases, leaving 13 bases of the junction unmatched. The CDR3 is 17 amino acids.

CDR3 sequence: CASTAFSTGYPRTDTQYF. DNA of the CDR3: TGCGCCAGCACCGCCTTTAGTACAGGGTACCCCCGCACAGATACGCAGTATTTT. V usage is TRBV5-1 and J usage is TRBJ2-3, with a possible D match to TRBD1 (6 bases). The CDR3 covers 18 residues. Germline CDR1 and CDR2: SGHRS and YFSETQ. V shed 6 bases and J shed 1 base, with 24 bases lying between them.

The rearrangement uses TRBV10-2 and TRBJ1-2; weak D call: TRBD1 (6 bases). Germline V CDR1 and CDR2: WSHSY, SAAADI. The CDR3 is 13 amino acids. Trimming cost V 6 bases and J 4 bases, with 12 bases left between them. CDR3 nucleotides: TGCGCCAGCAGCGAAGGACAGCCCTATGGCTACACCTTC. Translation: CASSEGQPYGYTF.

The chain is built from TRBV7-9 and TRBJ1-2, with 10 bases lining up with TRBD1. Per the germline V gene, CDR1 is SEHNR and CDR2 is FQNEAQ (reference sequence). V lost 6 bases to trimming and J lost 7 bases; unmatched junction nucleotides: 11. This CDR3 has 15 residues. Written as DNA, the CDR3 is TGTGCCAGCAGTAGACAGGGGGCGGGCAACGTTGGCTACACCTTC. Its translation is CASSRQGAGNVGYTF.

The chain employs TRBV10-1 and TRBJ1-2, with 8 bases identical to TRBD1. With V trimmed by 4 bases and J by 7 bases, 11 bases remained unmatched. The CDR3 length is 15 residues. The germline V gene has CDR1 WNHNN and CDR2 SYGVQD (reference sequence). CDR3 sequence reads: CASSAGTQGARGYTF. The DNA of the CDR3 is TGCGCCAGCAGTGCAGGGACTCAGGGGGCGCGTGGCTACACCTTC.

The CDR3 spells CASSLDREFTDTQYF. In DNA, the CDR3 is TGCGCCAGCAGCTTGGACAGGGAGTTCACAGATACGCAGTATTTT. This chain connects TRBV5-1 to TRBJ2-3; TRBD1 is a possible D gene (6 bases). V was cut by 0 bases and J by 2 bases, with 10 bases left in between. CDR1 is SGHRS and CDR2 is YFSETQ in the germline V gene. The CDR3 runs 15 residues.

Details on this clone: At one of its ends the junction is not consistent with the germline gene, which may arise from a read error. The CDR3 protein is CSSSSYGFSF. CDR3 in DNA: TGTTCCAGCAGCTCCTACGGTTTTTCCTTC. The chain recombines TRBV7-9 with TRBJ1-2, with no clear D. Germline loops: CDR1 SEHNR, CDR2 FQNEAQ (reference sequence). The CDR3 has 10 amino acids. Based on the CDR3 plus reference TRBV7-9 and TRBJ1-2, the full variable domain is DTGVSQNPRHKITKRGQNVTFRCDPISEHNRLYWYRQTLGQGPEFLTYFQNEAQLEKSRLLSDRFSAERPKGSFSTLEIQRTEQGDSAMYLCSSSSYGFSFGSGTRLTVV.

J is TRBJ2-7 and V is TRBV15; 7 bases align to TRBD1. V lost 1 base, J lost 0 bases, and 3 bases stayed unmatched. The CDR3 consists of 15 residues. CDR1 and CDR2 from the germline V gene are LNHNV and YYDKDF (reference sequence). CDR3 in amino acids: CATSRGAGGSYEQYF. In DNA form, the CDR3 reads TGTGCCACCAGCAGAGGGGCAGGGGGCTCCTACGAGCAGTACTTC.

The chain is built from TRBV28 and TRBJ1-2; 9 bases line up with TRBD1. Germline loops: CDR1 MDHEN, CDR2 SYDVKM. The length of the CDR3 is 15 residues. The trim removed 3 bases at V and 2 bases at J, leaving 4 bases unmatched. CDR3 nucleotide sequence: TGTGCCAGCAGTTTGCCACAGGGGGCAAACTATGGCTACACCTTC. Translated: CASSLPQGANYGYTF.

This chain connects TRBV12-5 to TRBJ2-1, with TRBD1 matching over 8 bases. Trimming removed 0 bases from V and 6 bases from J; junction bases left unmatched: 4. The CDR3 runs 15 residues. Germline assignment: CDR1 LGHNT and CDR2 FRNRAP. DNA for the CDR3: TGTGCTAGTGGTTTGGTACTCAGGGGGCCCAATGAGCAGTTCTTC. Translating it yields CASGLVLRGPNEQFF.

This chain uses TRBV19 with TRBJ2-1; 8 bases are shared with TRBD2. Germline lookup yields CDR1 LNHDA and CDR2 SQIVND (reference sequence). This CDR3 is built from 18 residues. The V gene end was trimmed by 1 base and the J gene end by 0 bases; junction bases not matched to a gene: 8. This chain's CDR3 is CASSIGGRGVSSYNEQFF. CDR3 bases: TGTGCCAGTAGTATAGGGGGGCGGGGGGTAAGCTCCTACAATGAGCAGTTCTTC.

V usage is TRBV2 and J usage is TRBJ2-1, with D uncertain. Looked up from germline, CDR1 is SNHLY and CDR2 is FYNNEI. The ends were cut back, 10 bases at V and 7 bases at J, with 20 bases in the middle. The CDR3 covers 14 residues. In DNA, the CDR3 is TGTGCCACTATAGCCCCCGCCACTGCAAATGAGCAGTTCTTC. As protein: CATIAPATANEQFF.

This clone is classed as medium-sized (0.01 to 0.1%). The chain is built from TRBV2 and TRBJ1-3; D remains ambiguous. The germline V and J ends were trimmed by 5 bases and 0 bases, with 11 bases remaining between them. The CDR3 runs 15 residues. Germline lookup yields CDR1 SNHLY and CDR2 FYNNEI. The CDR3 loop reads CASSPRRGSGNTIYF. In DNA, the CDR3 is TGTGCCAGCAGTCCCCGACGGGGCTCTGGAAACACCATATATTTT.

This clone was seen a handful of times. This chain uses TRBV19 with TRBJ1-5; 7 bases match TRBD1. This CDR3 has 16 amino acids. Trimming at V came to 5 bases and at J to 3 bases, leaving 10 bases not matched to a gene. Per the germline V gene, CDR1 is LNHDA and CDR2 is SQIVND (reference sequence). The CDR3 coding sequence is TGTGCCAGTAGTGTGCCGACAGGGTTCCACAATCAGCCCCAGCATTTT. Translation gives CASSVPTGFHNQPQHF.

The rearrangement joins TRBV29-1 to TRBJ1-2; possible D gene TRBD1, 5 bases. V lost 4 bases and J lost 4, with 10 bases in between. Germline-derived CDR1 and CDR2 are SQVTM and ANQGSEA. CDR3 length: 12 residues. CDR3 nucleotides: TGCAGCGTTGGGGGGGAAAGCTATGGCTACACCTTC. Translated: CSVGGESYGYTF.

The chain combines TRBV6-1 with TRBJ1-6; tentatively, D is TRBD1 (5 bases). The CDR3 totals 12 residues. V was clipped by 4 bases and J by 16 bases, with 14 bases between them. Germline V gene sequence: CDR1 MNHNS, CDR2 SASEGT. The CDR3 DNA reads as TGTGCCAGCAGTGGCCAGGGTAGGAATCTCCACTTT. This sequence encodes CASSGQGRNLHF.

This clone was seen only once. The chain joins TRBV10-2 to TRBJ1-2; 8 bases are a match to TRBD1. With V trimmed by 5 bases and J by 7 bases, 9 bases remained unmatched. From germline, CDR1 is WSHSY and CDR2 SAAADI. This CDR3 comprises 14 residues. The DNA of the CDR3 is TGCGCCAGCAGTCCAGGGGGCGCTATTCCTGGCTACACCTTC. Translation: CASSPGGAIPGYTF.

The chain recombines TRBV13 with TRBJ1-3; D may be TRBD1 (5 bases). This CDR3 comprises 16 residues. CDR1 PRHDT and CDR2 FYEKMQ come from the germline V gene (reference sequence). With 5 bases removed from V and 0 bases from J, the gap between germline ends came to 14 bases. The CDR3 spells CASSPTRAVSGNTIYF. CDR3 nucleotide sequence: TGTGCCAGCAGCCCGACCAGGGCAGTCTCTGGAAACACCATATATTTT.

CDR3 DNA sequence: TGTGCCAGCAGCATGCGGCAGGGGGTTGGGGCTGAAGCTTTCTTT. It encodes CASSMRQGVGAEAFF. This chain joins TRBV5-4 and TRBJ1-1; 7 positions match TRBD1. Trimming cost V 4 bases and J 6 bases; bases outside gene matches: 12. Germline V lookup: CDR1 SGHNT, CDR2 YYREEE (reference sequence). CDR3 length equals 15 residues.

This rearrangement joins TRBV5-6 to TRBJ2-7; 9 bases line up with TRBD1. Germline V gene sequence: CDR1 SGHDT, CDR2 YYEEEE. V lost 1 base to trimming and J lost 3 bases; unmatched junction nucleotides: 5. The CDR3 consists of 15 residues. The CDR3 DNA reads TGTGCCAGCAGCTTGTCGCCGGGACAGGGCTACGAGCAGTACTTC. Translated: CASSLSPGQGYEQYF.